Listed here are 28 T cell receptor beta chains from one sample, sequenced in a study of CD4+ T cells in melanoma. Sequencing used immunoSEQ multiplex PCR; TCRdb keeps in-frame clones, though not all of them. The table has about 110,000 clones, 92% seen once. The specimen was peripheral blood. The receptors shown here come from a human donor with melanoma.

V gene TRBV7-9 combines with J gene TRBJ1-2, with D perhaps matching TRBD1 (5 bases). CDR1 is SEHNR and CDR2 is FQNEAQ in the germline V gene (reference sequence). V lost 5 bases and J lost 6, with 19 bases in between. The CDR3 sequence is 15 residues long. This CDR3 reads CASSLGGEGIHGYTF. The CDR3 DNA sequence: TGTGCCAGCAGCCTGGGGGGGGAGGGCATCCATGGCTACACCTTC. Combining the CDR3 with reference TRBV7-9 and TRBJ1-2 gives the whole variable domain DTGVSQNPRHKITKRGQNVTFRCDPISEHNRLYWYRQTLGQGPEFLTYFQNEAQLEKSRLLSDRFSAERPKGSFSTLEIQRTEQGDSAMYLCASSLGGEGIHGYTFGSGTRLTVV.

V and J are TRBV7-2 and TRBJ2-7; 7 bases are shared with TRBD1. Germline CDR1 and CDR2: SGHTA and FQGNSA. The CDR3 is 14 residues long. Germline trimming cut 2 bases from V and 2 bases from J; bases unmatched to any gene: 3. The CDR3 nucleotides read TGTGCCAGCAGCTTATGGACAGGACCCTACGAGCAGTACTTC. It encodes CASSLWTGPYEQYF.

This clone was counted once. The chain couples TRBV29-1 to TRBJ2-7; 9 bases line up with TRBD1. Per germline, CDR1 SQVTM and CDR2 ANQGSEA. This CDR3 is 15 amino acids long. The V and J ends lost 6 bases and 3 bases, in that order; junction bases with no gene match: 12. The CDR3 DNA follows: TGCAGCGTCGGGACAGGGCAGCCGGTTTTCTACGAGCAGTACTTC. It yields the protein CSVGTGQPVFYEQYF.

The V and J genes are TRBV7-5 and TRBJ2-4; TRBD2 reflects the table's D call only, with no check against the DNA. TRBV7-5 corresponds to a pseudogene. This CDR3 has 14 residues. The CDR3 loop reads CVRPGSKAKNIQYF. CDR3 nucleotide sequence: TGTGTCAGGCCGGGGTCCAAGGCCAAAAACATTCAGTACTTC.

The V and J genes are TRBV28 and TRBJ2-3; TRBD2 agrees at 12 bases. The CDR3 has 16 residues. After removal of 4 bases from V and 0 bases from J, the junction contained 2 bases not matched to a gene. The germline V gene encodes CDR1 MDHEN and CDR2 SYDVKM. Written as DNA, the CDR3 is TGTGCCAGCAGTTCTAGCGGGAGGGGTAGCACAGATACGCAGTATTTT. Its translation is CASSSSGRGSTDTQYF.

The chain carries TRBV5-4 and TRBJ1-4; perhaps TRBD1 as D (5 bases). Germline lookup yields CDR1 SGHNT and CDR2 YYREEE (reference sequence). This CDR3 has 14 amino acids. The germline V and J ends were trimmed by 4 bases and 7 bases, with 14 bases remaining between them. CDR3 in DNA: TGTGCCAGCAGCCAGGAGCAGGGATCTGAAAAACTGTTTTTT. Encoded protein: CASSQEQGSEKLFF. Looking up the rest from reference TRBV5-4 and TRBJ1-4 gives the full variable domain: ETGVTQSPTHLIKTRGQQVTLRCSSQSGHNTVSWYQQALGQGPQFIFQYYREEENGRGNFPPRFSGLQFPNYSSELNVNALELDDSALYLCASSQEQGSEKLFFGSGTQLSVL.

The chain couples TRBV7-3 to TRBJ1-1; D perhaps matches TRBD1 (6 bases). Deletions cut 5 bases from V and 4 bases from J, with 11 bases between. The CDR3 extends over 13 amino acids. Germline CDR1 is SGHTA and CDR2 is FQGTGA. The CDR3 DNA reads TGTGCCAGCAGCCTTACAGGGAGCACTGAAGCTTTCTTT. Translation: CASSLTGSTEAFF.

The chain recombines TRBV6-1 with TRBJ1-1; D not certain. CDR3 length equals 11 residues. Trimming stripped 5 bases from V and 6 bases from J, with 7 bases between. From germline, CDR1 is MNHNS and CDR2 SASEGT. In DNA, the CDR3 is TGTGCCAGCAGTAGGGCAGCTGAAGCTTTCTTT. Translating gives CASSRAAEAFF.

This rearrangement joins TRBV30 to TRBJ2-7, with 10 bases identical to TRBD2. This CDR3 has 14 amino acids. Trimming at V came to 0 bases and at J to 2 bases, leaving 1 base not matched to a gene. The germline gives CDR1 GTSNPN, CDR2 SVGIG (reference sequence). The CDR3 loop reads CAWSVSGGAYEQYF. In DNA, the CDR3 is TGTGCCTGGAGTGTGAGCGGGGGGGCCTACGAGCAGTACTTC.

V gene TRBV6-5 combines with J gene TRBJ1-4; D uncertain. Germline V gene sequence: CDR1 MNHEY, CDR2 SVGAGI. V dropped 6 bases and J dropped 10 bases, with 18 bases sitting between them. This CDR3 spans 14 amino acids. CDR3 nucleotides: TGTGCCAGCAGCGTCAATGGTGGGTGGGGAAAACTGTTTTTT. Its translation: CASSVNGGWGKLFF.

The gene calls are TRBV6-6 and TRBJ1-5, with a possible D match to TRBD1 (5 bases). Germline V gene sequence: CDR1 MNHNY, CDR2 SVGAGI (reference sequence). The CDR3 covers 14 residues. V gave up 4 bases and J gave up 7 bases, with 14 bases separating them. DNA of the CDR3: TGTGCCAGCAGTTCCGTAGGGACCCGGCAGCCCCAGCATTTT. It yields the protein CASSSVGTRQPQHF.

The DNA for the CDR3 is TGCAGCGTTGAGGGACAGAACACTGAAGCTTTCTTT. Translating it yields CSVEGQNTEAFF. V gene TRBV29-1 combines with J gene TRBJ1-1; D is possibly TRBD1 (6 bases). V gave up 3 bases and J gave up 1 base, with 6 bases separating them. The CDR3 has 12 residues. The germline V gene encodes CDR1 SQVTM and CDR2 ANQGSEA.

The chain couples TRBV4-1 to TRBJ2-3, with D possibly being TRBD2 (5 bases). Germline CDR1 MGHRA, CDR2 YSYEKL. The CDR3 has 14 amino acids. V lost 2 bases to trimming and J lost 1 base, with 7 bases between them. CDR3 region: CASSQFGGTDTQYF. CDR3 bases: TGCGCCAGCAGCCAATTCGGGGGCACAGATACGCAGTATTTT.

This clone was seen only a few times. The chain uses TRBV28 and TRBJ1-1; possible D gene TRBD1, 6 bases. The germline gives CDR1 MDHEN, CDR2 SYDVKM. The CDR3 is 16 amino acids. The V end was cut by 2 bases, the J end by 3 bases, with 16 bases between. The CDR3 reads CASSLRRGAGDTEAFF. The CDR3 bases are TGTGCCAGCAGTTTACGACGGGGGGCAGGGGACACTGAAGCTTTCTTT. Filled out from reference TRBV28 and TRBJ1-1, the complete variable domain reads DVKVTQSSRYLVKRTGEKVFLECVQDMDHENMFWYRQDPGLGLRLIYFSYDVKMKEKGDIPEGYSVSREKKERFSLILESASTNQTSMYLCASSLRRGAGDTEAFFGQGTRLTVV.

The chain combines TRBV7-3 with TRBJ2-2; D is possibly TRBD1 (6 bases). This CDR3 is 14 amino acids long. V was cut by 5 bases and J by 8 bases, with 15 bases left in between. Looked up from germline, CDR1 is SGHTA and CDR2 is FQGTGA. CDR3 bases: TGTGCCAGCAGCCCAGGCCCAGGGGCGGGGGAGCTGTTTTTT. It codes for CASSPGPGAGELFF.

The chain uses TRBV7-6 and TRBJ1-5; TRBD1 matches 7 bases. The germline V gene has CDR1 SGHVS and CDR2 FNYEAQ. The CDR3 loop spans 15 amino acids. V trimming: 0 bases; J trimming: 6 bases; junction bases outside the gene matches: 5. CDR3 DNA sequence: TGTGCCAGCAGCTTAGCGCAGGGGGAGGGTCAGCCCCAGCATTTT. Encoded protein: CASSLAQGEGQPQHF.

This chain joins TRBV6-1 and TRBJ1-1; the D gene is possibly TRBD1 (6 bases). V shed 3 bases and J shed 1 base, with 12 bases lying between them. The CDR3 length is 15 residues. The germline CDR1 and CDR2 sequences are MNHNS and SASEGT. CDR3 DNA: TGTGCCAGCAGTGACCAGGGGCGGGCGAACACTGAAGCTTTCTTT. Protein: CASSDQGRANTEAFF.

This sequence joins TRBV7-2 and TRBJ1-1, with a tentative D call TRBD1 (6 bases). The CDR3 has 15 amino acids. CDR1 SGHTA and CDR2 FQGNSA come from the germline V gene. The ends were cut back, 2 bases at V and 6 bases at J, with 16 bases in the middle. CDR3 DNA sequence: TGTGCCAGCAGCTTACAGACAGGTATGGGGGCTGAAGCTTTCTTT. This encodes CASSLQTGMGAEAFF. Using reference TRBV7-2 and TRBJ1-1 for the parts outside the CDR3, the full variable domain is GAGVSQSPSNKVTEKGKDVELRCDPISGHTALYWYRQSLGQGLEFLIYFQGNSAPDKSGLPSDRFSAERTGGSVSTLTIQRTQQEDSAVYLCASSLQTGMGAEAFFGQGTRLTVV.

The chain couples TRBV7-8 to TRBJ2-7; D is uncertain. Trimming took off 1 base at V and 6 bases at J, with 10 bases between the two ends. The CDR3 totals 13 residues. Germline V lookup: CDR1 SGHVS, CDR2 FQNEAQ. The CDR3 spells CASSLGESLEQYF. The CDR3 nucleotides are TGTGCCAGCAGCTTAGGTGAGAGTCTCGAGCAGTACTTC.

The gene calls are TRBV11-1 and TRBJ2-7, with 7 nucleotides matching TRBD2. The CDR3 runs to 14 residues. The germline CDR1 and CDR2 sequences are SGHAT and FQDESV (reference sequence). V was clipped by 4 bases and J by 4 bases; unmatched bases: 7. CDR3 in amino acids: CASSWGGSGYEQYF. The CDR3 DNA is TGTGCCAGCAGCTGGGGCGGGAGCGGGTACGAGCAGTACTTC.

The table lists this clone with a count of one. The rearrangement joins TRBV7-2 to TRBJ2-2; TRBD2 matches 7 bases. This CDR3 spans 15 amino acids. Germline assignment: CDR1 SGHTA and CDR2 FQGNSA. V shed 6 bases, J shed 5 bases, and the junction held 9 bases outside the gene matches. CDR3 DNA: TGTGCCAGCAGGAAAGGAGCGGGATCTACCGGGGAGCTGTTTTTT. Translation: CASRKGAGSTGELFF.

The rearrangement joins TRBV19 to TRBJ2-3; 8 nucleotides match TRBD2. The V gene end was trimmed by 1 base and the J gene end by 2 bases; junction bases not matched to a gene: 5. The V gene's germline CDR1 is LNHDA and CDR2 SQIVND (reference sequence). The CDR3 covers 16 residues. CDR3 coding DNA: TGTGCCAGTAGTATAGTACTAGCGGAGGCCACAGATACGCAGTATTTT. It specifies CASSIVLAEATDTQYF.

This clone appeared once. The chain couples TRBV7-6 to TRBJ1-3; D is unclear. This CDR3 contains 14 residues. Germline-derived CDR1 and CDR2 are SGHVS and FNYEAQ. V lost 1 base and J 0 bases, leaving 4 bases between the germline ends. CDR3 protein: CASSLDGSGNTIYF. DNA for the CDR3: TGTGCCAGCAGCTTAGATGGCTCTGGAAACACCATATATTTT.

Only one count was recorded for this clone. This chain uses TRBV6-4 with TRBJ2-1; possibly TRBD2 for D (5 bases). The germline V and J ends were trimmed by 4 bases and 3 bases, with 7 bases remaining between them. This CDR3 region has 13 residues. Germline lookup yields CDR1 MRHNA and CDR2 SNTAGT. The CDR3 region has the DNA TGTGCCAGCAGTGCCACTAGCTACAATGAGCAGTTCTTC. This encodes CASSATSYNEQFF.

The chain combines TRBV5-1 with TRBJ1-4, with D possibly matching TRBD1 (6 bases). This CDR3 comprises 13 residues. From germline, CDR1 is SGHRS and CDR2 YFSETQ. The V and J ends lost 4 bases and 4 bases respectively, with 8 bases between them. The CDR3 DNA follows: TGCGCCAGCAGCCGGACAGATAATGAAAAACTGTTTTTT. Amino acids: CASSRTDNEKLFF.

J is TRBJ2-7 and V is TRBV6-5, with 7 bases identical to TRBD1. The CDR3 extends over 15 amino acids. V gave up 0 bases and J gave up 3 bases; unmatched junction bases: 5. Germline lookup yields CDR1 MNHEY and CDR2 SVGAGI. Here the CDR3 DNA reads TGTGCCAGCAGTTACTCGATAGCAGGGGGCTACGAGCAGTACTTC. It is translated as CASSYSIAGGYEQYF.

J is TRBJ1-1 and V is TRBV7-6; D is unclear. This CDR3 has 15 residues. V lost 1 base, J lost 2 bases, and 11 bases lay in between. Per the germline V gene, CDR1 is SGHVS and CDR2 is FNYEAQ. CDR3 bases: TGTGCCAGCAGCTTAGGAGGGAACCAAAACACTGAAGCTTTCTTT. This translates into CASSLGGNQNTEAFF.

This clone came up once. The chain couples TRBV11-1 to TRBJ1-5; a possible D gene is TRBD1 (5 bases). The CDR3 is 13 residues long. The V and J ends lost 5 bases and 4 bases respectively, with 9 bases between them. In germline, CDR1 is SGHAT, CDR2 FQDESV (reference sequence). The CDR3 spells CASSRQINQPQHF. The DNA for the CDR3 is TGTGCCAGCAGCCGACAGATAAATCAGCCCCAGCATTTT.